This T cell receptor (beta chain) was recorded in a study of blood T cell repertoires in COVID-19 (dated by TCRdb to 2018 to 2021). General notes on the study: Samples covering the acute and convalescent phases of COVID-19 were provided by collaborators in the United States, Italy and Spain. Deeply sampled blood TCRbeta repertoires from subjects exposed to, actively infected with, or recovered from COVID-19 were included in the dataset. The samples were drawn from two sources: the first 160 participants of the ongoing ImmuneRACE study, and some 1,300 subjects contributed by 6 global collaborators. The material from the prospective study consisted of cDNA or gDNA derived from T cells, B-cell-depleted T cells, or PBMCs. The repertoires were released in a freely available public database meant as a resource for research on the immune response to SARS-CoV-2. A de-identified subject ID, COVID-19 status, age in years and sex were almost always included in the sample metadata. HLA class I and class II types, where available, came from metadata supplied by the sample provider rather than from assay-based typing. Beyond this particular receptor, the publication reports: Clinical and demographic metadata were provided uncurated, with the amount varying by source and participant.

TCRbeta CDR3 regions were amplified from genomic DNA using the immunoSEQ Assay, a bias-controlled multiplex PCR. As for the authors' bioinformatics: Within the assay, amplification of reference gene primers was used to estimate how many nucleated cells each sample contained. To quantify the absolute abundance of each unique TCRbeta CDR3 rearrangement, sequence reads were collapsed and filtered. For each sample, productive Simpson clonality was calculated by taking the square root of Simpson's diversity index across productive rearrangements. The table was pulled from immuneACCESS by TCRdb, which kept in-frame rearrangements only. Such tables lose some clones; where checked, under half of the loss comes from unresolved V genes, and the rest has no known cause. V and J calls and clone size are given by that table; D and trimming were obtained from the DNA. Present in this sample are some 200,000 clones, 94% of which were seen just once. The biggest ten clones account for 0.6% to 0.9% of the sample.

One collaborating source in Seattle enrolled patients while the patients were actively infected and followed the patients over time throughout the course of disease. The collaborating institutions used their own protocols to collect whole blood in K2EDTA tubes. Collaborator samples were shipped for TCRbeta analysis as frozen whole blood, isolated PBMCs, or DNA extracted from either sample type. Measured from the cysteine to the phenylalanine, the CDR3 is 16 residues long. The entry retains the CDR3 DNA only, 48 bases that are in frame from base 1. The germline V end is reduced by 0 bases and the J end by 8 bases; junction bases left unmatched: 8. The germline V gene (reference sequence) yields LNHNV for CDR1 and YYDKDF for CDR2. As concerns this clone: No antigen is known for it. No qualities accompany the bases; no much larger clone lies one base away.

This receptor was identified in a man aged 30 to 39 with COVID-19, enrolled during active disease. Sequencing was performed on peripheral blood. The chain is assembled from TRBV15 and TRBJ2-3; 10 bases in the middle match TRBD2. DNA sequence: TGTGCCACCAGCAGAGAAGCGGGGGGGCCGTCAGGTACGCAGTATTTT. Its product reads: CATSREAGGPSGTQYF.